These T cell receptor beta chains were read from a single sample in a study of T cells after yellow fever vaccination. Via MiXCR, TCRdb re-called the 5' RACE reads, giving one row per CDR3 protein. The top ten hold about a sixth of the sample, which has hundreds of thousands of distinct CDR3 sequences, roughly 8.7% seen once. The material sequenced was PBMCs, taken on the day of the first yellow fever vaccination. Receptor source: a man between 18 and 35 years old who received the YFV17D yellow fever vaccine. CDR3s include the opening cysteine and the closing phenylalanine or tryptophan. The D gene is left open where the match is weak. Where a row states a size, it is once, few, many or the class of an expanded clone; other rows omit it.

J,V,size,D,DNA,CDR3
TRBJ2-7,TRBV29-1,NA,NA,TGCAGCGTCCAGAAAGGGTTCGTCGAGCAGTACTTC,CSVQKGFVEQYF
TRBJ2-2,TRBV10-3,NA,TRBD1,TGTGCCATCGGTGGCCCCGGGACAGGGGGCCCCGCGAACACCGGGGAGCTGTTTTTT,CAIGGPGTGGPANTGELFF
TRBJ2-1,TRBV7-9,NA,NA,TGTGCCAGCAGCTTCATCCGGGGATACTACAATGAGCAGTTCTTC,CASSFIRGYYNEQFF
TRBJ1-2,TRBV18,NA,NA,TGTGCCAGCTCACCACCGGACGGGGTCGACACCTTC,CASSPPDGVDTF
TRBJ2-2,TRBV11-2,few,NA,TGTGCCAGCAGCTTAGTTCGGTACACCGGGGAGCTGTTTTTT,CASSLVRYTGELFF
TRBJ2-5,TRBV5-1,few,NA,TGCGCCAGCGGGCAGGAAGAGACCCAGTACTTC,CASGQEETQYF
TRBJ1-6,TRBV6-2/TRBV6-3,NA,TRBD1,TGTGCCAGCAGTTACGGGACAGGGTCTTATTCACCCCTCCACTTT,CASSYGTGSYSPLHF
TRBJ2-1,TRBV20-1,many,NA,TGCAGTGCCAACCGACCGGTCTCCTACAATGAGCAGTTCTTC,CSANRPVSYNEQFF
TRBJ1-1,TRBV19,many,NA,TGTGCCAGTAGTATCGGCCCAAACACTGAAGCTTTCTTT,CASSIGPNTEAFF
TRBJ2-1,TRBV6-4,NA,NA,TGTGCCAGCAGTGAGTCGGAAAGGTCCAATGAGCAGTTCTTC,CASSESERSNEQFF
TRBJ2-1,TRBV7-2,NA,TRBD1,TGTGCCAGCAGCTTAGAGGGACAGGGGGCTGGGGAGCAGTTCTTC,CASSLEGQGAGEQFF
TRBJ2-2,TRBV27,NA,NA,TGTGCCAGCAGTTTTTGGCGGGGTGGCACCGGGGAGCTGTTTTTT,CASSFWRGGTGELFF
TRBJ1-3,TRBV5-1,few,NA,TGCGCCAGCAGCTTGGGTGGTGTAAACACCATATATTTT,CASSLGGVNTIYF
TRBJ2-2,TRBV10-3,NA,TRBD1,TGTGCCATCGGACAGGGGTACACCGGGGAGCTGTTTTTT,CAIGQGYTGELFF
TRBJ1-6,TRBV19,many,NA,TGTGCCAGTAGTATCACGACTATTTCACCCCTCCACTTT,CASSITTISPLHF
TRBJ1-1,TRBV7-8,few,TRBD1,TGTGCCAGCAGCTTGAGGGACAGGACAGGGAACACTGAAGCTTTCTTT,CASSLRDRTGNTEAFF
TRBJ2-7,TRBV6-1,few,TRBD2,TGTGCCAGCAGCCAAACTAGCGGGGGGCTCTCCTACGAGCAGTACTTC,CASSQTSGGLSYEQYF
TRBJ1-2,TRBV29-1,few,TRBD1,TGCAGCGTTGCGGGACAGGGGGCTGATGGCTACACCTTC,CSVAGQGADGYTF
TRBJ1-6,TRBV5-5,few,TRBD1,TGTGCCAGCAGCGACGGCCCGGGACAGGGGGCTTCTAATTCACCCCTCCACTTT,CASSDGPGQGASNSPLHF
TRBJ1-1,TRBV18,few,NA,TGTGCCAGCTCAGAACGGAGTGAAGCTTTCTTT,CASSERSEAFF
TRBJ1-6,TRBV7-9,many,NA,TGTGCCAGCAGCTCACCGGGACACTATAATTCACCCCTCCACTTT,CASSSPGHYNSPLHF
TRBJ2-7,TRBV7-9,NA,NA,TGTGCCAGCAGCACTTACACAGGGGGGGGAAGCGAGCAGTACTTC,CASSTYTGGGSEQYF
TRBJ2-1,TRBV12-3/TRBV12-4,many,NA,TGTGCCAGCAGGGACCTGGCTGGGCTGTTCTTC,CASRDLAGLFF
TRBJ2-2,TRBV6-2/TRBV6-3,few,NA,TGTGCCAGCAGTTATGGGGACACCGGGGAGCTGTTTTTT,CASSYGDTGELFF
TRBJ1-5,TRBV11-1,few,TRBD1,TGTGCCAGCAGCTTGGGACAGGGGACTACCGACCGCAATCAGCCCCAGCATTTT,CASSLGQGTTDRNQPQHF
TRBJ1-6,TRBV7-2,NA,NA,TGTGCCAGCAGCCGCGGGACTCTTCGATCACCCCTCCACTTT,CASSRGTLRSPLHF
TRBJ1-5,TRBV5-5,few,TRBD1,TGTGCCAGCAGCGCAGGACAGGGGGCTAAGAATCAGCCCCAGCATTTT,CASSAGQGAKNQPQHF
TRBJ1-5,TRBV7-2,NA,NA,TGTGCCAGCAGCTTGGGTCAGGGGTTCAGCGGTCAGCCCCAGCATTTT,CASSLGQGFSGQPQHF
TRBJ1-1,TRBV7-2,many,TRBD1,TGTGCCAGCAGCCCCGGTGGGGCAGGGGGCGCGAACACTGAAGCTTTCTTT,CASSPGGAGGANTEAFF
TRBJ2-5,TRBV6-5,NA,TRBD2,TGTGCCAGCAAAACTAGCGGGGAGACCCAGTACTTC,CASKTSGETQYF
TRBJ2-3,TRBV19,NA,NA,TGTGCCAGTAGTACGCGGGACCTAGGTACGCAGTATTTT,CASSTRDLGTQYF